The clone carrying this T cell receptor beta chain showed up just once. This specimen belongs to a study of cytomegalovirus exposure and HLA in healthy donors. CDR3 length equals 17 residues. The germline gives CDR1 SGHNT, CDR2 YYREEE (reference sequence). V lost 3 bases to trimming and J lost 4 bases; unmatched junction nucleotides: 9. The PCR employed 60 Vbeta primers together with 13 Jbeta primers. The protocol was immunoSEQ multiplex PCR, while the TCRdb copy is restricted to in-frame clones and leaves out a portion. The sample lists some 120,000 clones, under 85% seen once, with about 1.6% in the top ten.

The chain joins TRBV5-4 to TRBJ2-2, with TRBD1 matching 10 bases. The material sequenced was PBMCs. The source is a woman younger than 30 in good health and CMV-seronegative. CDR3 loop: CASSSSGQGFGTGELFF. The CDR3 DNA reads TGTGCCAGCAGCTCTTCGGGACAGGGGTTCGGCACCGGGGAGCTGTTTTTT.